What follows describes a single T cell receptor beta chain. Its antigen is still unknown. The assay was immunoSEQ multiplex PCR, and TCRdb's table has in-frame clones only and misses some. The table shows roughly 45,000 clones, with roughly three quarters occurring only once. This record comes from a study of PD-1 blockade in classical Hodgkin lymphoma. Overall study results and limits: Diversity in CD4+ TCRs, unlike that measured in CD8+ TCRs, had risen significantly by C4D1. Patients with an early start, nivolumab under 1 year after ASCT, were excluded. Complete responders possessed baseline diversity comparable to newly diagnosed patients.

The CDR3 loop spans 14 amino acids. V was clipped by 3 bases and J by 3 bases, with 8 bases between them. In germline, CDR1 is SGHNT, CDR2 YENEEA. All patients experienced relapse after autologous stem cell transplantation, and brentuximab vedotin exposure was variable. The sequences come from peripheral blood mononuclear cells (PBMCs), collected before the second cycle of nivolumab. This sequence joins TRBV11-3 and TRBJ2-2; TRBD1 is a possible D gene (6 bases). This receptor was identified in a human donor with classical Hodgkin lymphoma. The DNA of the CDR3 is TGTGCCAGCAGCTTTGGACAGTACACCGGGGAGCTGTTTTTT. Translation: CASSFGQYTGELFF.